Sequencing of this TCR beta chain was carried out in a study of OX40 agonist ivuxolimab in advanced cancers. Study results and limitations: At 0.1 to 3.0 mg/kg and by week 6, clonal expansion occurred in CD4+ and CD8+ blood T cells.

Comment on this clone: Its antigen is not identified.

Method: immunoSEQ multiplex PCR; TCRdb's copy keeps in-frame clones and lacks some. The data hold 65,000 to 95,000 clones, with approximately 80% observed a single time. The origin of this receptor is an adult with an advanced solid tumor such as melanoma, head and neck, liver or kidney cancer. The specimen was CD4+ or CD8+ T cells sorted from blood, collected in a trial of the OX40 agonist ivuxolimab.

CDR3 coding DNA: TGTGCCAGCAGTGAGCAAGGGCTGGGAGGAGATACGCAGTATTTT. This encodes CASSEQGLGGDTQYF. V gene TRBV2 combines with J gene TRBJ2-3; possibly TRBD2 for D (6 bases). The CDR3 spans 15 residues. Between the trimmed V and J ends, which lost 3 bases and 5 bases, there was a span of 15 bases. Germline CDR1 reads SNHLY; CDR2 reads FYNNEI. The variable domain in full, completed from reference TRBV2 and TRBJ2-3, reads EPEVTQTPSHQVTQMGQEVILRCVPISNHLYFYWYRQILGQKVEFLVSFYNNEISEKSEIFDDQFSVERPDGSNFTLKIRSTKLEDSAMYFCASSEQGLGGDTQYFGPGTRLTVL.